This entry is about one T cell receptor (beta chain). This sample was taken from a study of T cell responses to AZD1222 COVID-19 vaccine. TCRdb keeps only in-frame clones here, not all; method: immunoSEQ multiplex PCR. The table lists roughly 120,000 clones, around 90% of them singletons, with 4% to 4.5% in the top ten. The CDR3 is 16 amino acids. With 7 bases clipped from V and 9 bases from J, the junction kept 16 bases outside the gene matches. The germline CDR1 and CDR2 sequences are MGHRA and YSYEKL. The source is an adult in good health. J is TRBJ2-1 and V is TRBV4-1; 9 bases are a match to TRBD1. Sequencing was performed on peripheral blood, taken on day 0 of AZD1222 vaccination. The DNA for the CDR3 is TGCGCCAGCACCGCTTTCCGGGACAGGGAGCAAATTGAGCAGTTCTTC. It translates to CASTAFRDREQIEQFF.